The present entry profiles one T cell receptor (beta chain) with its context. Its antigen remains unidentified. The length of the CDR3 is 14 residues. V lost 6 bases, J lost 1 base, and 13 bases lay in between. Looked up from germline, CDR1 is MDHEN and CDR2 is SYDVKM. Per donor, a minimum of one pre-ART and a minimum of two post-ART PBMC samples were available. These data are taken from a study of long-term antiretroviral therapy in people with HIV. Whole-study context: Initial samples were collected about a decade before the 2015 immediate-ART recommendation. Points from the study as a whole: CDR3 lengths in HIV samples spanned a narrower range than controls. Nothing was known about ART adherence, viral resistance or changes in therapy.

Sequencing relied on immunoSEQ assay v3.0, run at survey level. TCRdb keeps only in-frame clones here, not all; method: immunoSEQ multiplex PCR. The profile shows over 30,000 clones, roughly 87% of them singletons. Sequencing used unsorted PBMCs, obtained 0.6 years after starting antiretroviral therapy. The origin of this receptor is a man aged 18 to 30 with HIV. The chain employs TRBV28 and TRBJ2-7, with TRBD1 as a possible D gene (6 bases). The CDR3 protein is CASRTGTLSYEQYF. DNA of the CDR3: TGTGCCAGCAGAACCGGGACACTATCCTACGAGCAGTACTTC.